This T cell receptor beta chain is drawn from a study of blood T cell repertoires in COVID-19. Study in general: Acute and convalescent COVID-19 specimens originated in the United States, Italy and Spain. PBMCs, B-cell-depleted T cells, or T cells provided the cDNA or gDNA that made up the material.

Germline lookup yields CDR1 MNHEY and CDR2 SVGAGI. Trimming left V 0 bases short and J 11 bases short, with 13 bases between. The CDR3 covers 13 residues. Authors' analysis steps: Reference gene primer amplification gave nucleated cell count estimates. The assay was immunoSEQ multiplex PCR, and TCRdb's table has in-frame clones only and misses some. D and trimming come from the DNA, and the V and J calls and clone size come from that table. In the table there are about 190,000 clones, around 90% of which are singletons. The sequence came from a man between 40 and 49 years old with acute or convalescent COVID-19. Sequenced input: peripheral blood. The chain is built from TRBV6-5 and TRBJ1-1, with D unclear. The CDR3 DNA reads TGTGCCAGCAGTTACTCGATGGTGAGGGAGGCTTTCTTT. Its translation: CASSYSMVREAFF.